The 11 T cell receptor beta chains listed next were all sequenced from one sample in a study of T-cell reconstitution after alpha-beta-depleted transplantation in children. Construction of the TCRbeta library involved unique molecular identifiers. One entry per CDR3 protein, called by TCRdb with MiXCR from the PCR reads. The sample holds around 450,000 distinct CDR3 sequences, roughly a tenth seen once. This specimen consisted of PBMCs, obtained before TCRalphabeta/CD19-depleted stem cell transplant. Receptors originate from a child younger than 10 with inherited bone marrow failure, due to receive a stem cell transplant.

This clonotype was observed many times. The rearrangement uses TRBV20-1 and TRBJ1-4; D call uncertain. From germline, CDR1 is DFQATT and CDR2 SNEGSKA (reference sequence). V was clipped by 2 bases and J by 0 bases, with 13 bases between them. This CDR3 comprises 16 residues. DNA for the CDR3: TGCAGTGCTAGATCCCCATGGGCGGCAACTAATGAAAAACTGTTTTTT. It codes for CSARSPWAATNEKLFF.

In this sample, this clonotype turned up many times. Here the CDR3 reads CASSLGLAGGDEQFF. CDR3 in DNA: TGTGCCAGCAGCCTCGGACTAGCGGGAGGGGATGAGCAGTTCTTC. This rearrangement joins TRBV12-3 or TRBV12-4 to TRBJ2-1; 15 bases are a match to TRBD2. With V trimmed by 6 bases and J by 8 bases, 5 bases remained unmatched. The CDR3 is made up of 15 amino acids.

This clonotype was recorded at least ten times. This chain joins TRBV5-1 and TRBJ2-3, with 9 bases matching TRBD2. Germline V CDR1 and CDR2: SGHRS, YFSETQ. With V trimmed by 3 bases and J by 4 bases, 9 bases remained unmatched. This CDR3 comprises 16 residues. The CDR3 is CASSSYSGRGADTQYF. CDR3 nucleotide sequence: TGCGCCAGCAGCTCCTATAGCGGGAGAGGGGCAGATACGCAGTATTTT.

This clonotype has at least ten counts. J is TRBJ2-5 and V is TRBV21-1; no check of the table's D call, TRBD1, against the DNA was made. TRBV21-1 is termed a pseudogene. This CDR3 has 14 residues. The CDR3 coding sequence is TGTGCCACCGCGACCCGGGACCTACAAGAGACCCAGTACTTC. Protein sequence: CATATRDLQETQYF.

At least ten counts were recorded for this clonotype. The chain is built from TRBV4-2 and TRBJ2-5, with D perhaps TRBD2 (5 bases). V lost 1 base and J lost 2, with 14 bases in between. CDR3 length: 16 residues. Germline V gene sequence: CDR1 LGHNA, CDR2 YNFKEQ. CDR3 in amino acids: CASSQGAQWEQETQYF. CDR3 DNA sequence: TGTGCCAGCAGCCAAGGGGCCCAGTGGGAGCAAGAGACCCAGTACTTC.

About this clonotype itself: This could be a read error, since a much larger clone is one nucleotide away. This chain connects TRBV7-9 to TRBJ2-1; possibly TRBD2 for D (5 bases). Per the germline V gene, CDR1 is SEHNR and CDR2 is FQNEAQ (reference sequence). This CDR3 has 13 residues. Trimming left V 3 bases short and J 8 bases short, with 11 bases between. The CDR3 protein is CASSLPVRDEQFF. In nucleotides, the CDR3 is TGTGCCAGCAGCTTGCCAGTGCGGGATGAGCAGTTCTTC.

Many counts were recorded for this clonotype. CDR3 sequence: CASSFGQGATYYEQYF. The CDR3, as DNA: TGCGCCAGCAGCTTCGGACAGGGGGCAACGTACTACGAGCAGTACTTC. The chain uses TRBV5-1 and TRBJ2-7; 11 nucleotides agree with TRBD1. CDR1 and CDR2 from the germline V gene are SGHRS and YFSETQ. This CDR3 has 16 amino acids. Trimming took 2 bases from V and 3 from J; bases not matched to a gene: 7.

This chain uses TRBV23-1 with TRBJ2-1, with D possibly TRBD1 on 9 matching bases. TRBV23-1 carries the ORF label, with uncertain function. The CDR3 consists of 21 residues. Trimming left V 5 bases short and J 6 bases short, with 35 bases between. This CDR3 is CASSSPGTGIPRIAGTNEQFF. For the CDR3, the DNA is TGCGCCAGCAGTAGTCCCGGGACAGGGATCCCTCGGATAGCGGGAACCAATGAGCAGTTCTTC.

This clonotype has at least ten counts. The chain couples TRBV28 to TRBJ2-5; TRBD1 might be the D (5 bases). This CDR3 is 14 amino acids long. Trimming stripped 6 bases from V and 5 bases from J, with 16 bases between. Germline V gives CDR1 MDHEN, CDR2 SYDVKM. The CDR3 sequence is CASSSDSLWETQYF. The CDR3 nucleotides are TGTGCCAGCAGCTCTGACAGTCTGTGGGAGACCCAGTACTTC. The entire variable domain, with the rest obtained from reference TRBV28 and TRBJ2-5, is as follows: DVKVTQSSRYLVKRTGEKVFLECVQDMDHENMFWYRQDPGLGLRLIYFSYDVKMKEKGDIPEGYSVSREKKERFSLILESASTNQTSMYLCASSSDSLWETQYFGPGTRLLVL.

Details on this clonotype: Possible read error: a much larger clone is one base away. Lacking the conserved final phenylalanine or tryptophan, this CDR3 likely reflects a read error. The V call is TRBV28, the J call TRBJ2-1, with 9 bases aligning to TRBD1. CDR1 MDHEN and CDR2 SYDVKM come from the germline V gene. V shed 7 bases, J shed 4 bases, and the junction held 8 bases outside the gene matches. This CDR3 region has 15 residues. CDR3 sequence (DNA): TGTGCCAGCACCATGGGGACAGGGAGTTACAATGAGCAGTTCTGC. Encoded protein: CASTMGTGSYNEQFC.

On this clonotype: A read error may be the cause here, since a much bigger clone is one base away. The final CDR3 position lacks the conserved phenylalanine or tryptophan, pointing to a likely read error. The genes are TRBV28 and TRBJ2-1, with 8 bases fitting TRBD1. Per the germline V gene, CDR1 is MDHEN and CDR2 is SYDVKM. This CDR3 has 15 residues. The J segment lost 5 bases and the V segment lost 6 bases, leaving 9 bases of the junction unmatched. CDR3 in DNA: TGTGCCAGCAGCCCTACGGCAGGGGGCCACAATGAGCAGTTCCTC. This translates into CASSPTAGGHNEQFL.